Below, 18 T cell receptor beta chains from the same sample are listed, as sequenced in a study of cytomegalovirus exposure and HLA in healthy donors. The PCR made use of 60 Vbeta and 13 Jbeta primers. Using immunoSEQ multiplex PCR, the repertoire was profiled, and TCRdb retains in-frame clones only, with some absent. The table records 150,000 or so clones, roughly 10% of them present only once. Sequencing input: PBMCs. The receptors come from a man in his fifties or sixties in good health and CMV-seronegative.

This clone has more than one count but fewer than ten. The chain couples TRBV7-8 to TRBJ2-3, with D perhaps matching TRBD2 (5 bases). Germline CDR1 is SGHVS and CDR2 is FQNEAQ. CDR3 length: 14 amino acids. Trimming left V 1 base short and J 6 bases short, with 11 bases between. CDR3 DNA: TGTGCCAGCAGCTTAGAGGAGGCCAGGGATACGCAGTATTTT. Protein product: CASSLEEARDTQYF.

This clone turned up a few times. The chain joins TRBV5-1 to TRBJ2-7; D gene unclear. V was trimmed by 6 bases and J by 5 bases, leaving 6 bases between them. The CDR3 runs to 10 residues. Germline CDR1 and CDR2: SGHRS and YFSETQ. CDR3 bases: TGCGCCAGCACCTCTCACGAGCAGTACTTC. Its protein product is CASTSHEQYF.

Only a few counts were recorded for this clone. This chain links TRBV6-5 with TRBJ2-3; D is ambiguous. Trimming took off 7 bases at V and 7 bases at J, with 9 bases between the two ends. This CDR3 contains 11 residues. Per germline, CDR1 MNHEY and CDR2 SVGAGI. The CDR3 coding sequence is TGTGCCAGCACCATTCTAAATACGCAGTATTTT. This codes for CASTILNTQYF.

This chain joins TRBV7-2 and TRBJ1-2, with TRBD1 as a possible D gene (6 bases). CDR1 is SGHTA and CDR2 is FQGNSA in the germline V gene. V was shortened by 2 bases and J by 3 bases, with 10 bases between the two germline ends. The CDR3 length is 14 residues. This chain's CDR3 is CASSLRGGDYGYTF. Written as DNA, the CDR3 is TGTGCCAGCAGCTTAAGGGGGGGGGACTATGGCTACACCTTC.

There are a few counts of this clone. V and J are TRBV9 and TRBJ2-1; no firm D call. This CDR3 comprises 13 residues. V shed 4 bases and J shed 5 bases, with 10 bases lying between them. CDR1 is SGDLS and CDR2 is YYNGEE in the germline V gene. CDR3 DNA: TGTGCCAGCAGCCCAGGATGGGACAATGAGCAGTTCTTC. Translation: CASSPGWDNEQFF.

This clone has just a few counts. The J gene is TRBJ2-5, the V gene TRBV7-6; D is perhaps TRBD2 (5 bases). V was clipped by 5 bases and J by 5 bases, with 21 bases between them. Germline CDR1 SGHVS, CDR2 FNYEAQ. The CDR3 runs to 16 residues. The CDR3 loop reads CASSLPRGPVRETQYF. CDR3 DNA: TGTGCCAGCAGCCTCCCACGGGGTCCGGTCAGGGAGACCCAGTACTTC.

This clone was found a few times. The rearrangement joins TRBV11-2 to TRBJ1-1, with a tentative D call TRBD1 (5 bases). Germline V gene data show CDR1 as SGHAT and CDR2 as FQNNGV. The CDR3 totals 13 residues. Trimming shortened V by 5 bases and J by 5 bases, and 12 bases separated the two germline ends. The CDR3 sequence is CASSRTGFTEAFF. The CDR3 DNA is TGTGCCAGCAGCCGCACAGGATTTACTGAAGCTTTCTTT.

V usage is TRBV5-1 and J usage is TRBJ2-3; 12 bases fit TRBD2. J gave up 2 bases and V 0 bases, and 4 bases lay outside the gene matches. Germline CDR1 and CDR2: SGHRS and YFSETQ. The CDR3 has 17 residues. The CDR3 sequence: CASSLVTSGSYTDTQYF. DNA of the CDR3: TGCGCCAGCAGCTTGGTGACTAGCGGGAGCTACACAGATACGCAGTATTTT.

This clone was detected a few times. The chain couples TRBV10-2 to TRBJ2-2; TRBD2 is a possible D gene (6 bases). The ends were cut back, 7 bases at V and 2 bases at J, with 14 bases in the middle. This CDR3 is built from 15 residues. The germline CDR1 and CDR2 sequences are WSHSY and SAAADI. The CDR3 region has the DNA TGCGCCAGCACCCCCGGGGAGGCAAACACCGGGGAGCTGTTTTTT. This codes for CASTPGEANTGELFF.

CDR3 loop: CASSPTLGERYGYTF. The CDR3, as DNA: TGTGCCAGCAGTCCCACCCTGGGAGAGAGGTATGGCTACACCTTC. The genes are TRBV28 and TRBJ1-2, with no clear D. V lost 5 bases to trimming and J lost 5 bases, with 18 bases between them. Germline CDR1 reads MDHEN; CDR2 reads SYDVKM. This CDR3 has 15 amino acids.

This clone was observed a few times. The CDR3 loop reads CASSSLSGGLNTEAFF. CDR3 DNA: TGTGCCAGCAGCTCCCTCTCGGGGGGACTGAACACTGAAGCTTTCTTT. The chain has TRBV7-9 and TRBJ1-1, with D tentatively TRBD1 (5 bases). The V gene's germline CDR1 is SEHNR and CDR2 FQNEAQ (reference sequence). The V gene lost 4 bases and the J gene lost 0 bases, with 15 bases spanning the gap. CDR3 length: 16 amino acids. Full variable domain (remainder filled in from reference TRBV7-9 and TRBJ1-1): DTGVSQNPRHKITKRGQNVTFRCDPISEHNRLYWYRQTLGQGPEFLTYFQNEAQLEKSRLLSDRFSAERPKGSFSTLEIQRTEQGDSAMYLCASSSLSGGLNTEAFFGQGTRLTVV.

This clone was counted only a few times. The chain uses TRBV7-9 and TRBJ2-2, with 8 bases fitting TRBD1. Germline values: CDR1 SEHNR, CDR2 FQNEAQ (reference sequence). The CDR3 loop spans 15 amino acids. The V and J ends lost 4 bases and 5 bases, in that order; junction bases with no gene match: 6. The CDR3 bases are TGTGCCAGCAGCTCCGGACAGGGTAGGACCGGGGAGCTGTTTTTT. Translating gives CASSSGQGRTGELFF. Full variable domain (missing parts from reference TRBV7-9 and TRBJ2-2): DTGVSQNPRHKITKRGQNVTFRCDPISEHNRLYWYRQTLGQGPEFLTYFQNEAQLEKSRLLSDRFSAERPKGSFSTLEIQRTEQGDSAMYLCASSSGQGRTGELFFGEGSRLTVL.

The CDR3 DNA is TGCAGCGTTGTTCCTCCTAGCGGGGTCAGCGATACGCAGTATTTT. This codes for CSVVPPSGVSDTQYF. This sequence joins TRBV29-1 and TRBJ2-3; 9 bases agree with TRBD2. The J segment lost 6 bases and the V segment lost 4 bases, leaving 11 bases of the junction unmatched. The CDR3 totals 15 residues. Germline CDR1 and CDR2: SQVTM and ANQGSEA.

The chain carries TRBV21-1 and TRBJ1-5; the table's D call TRBD1 went unverified against the DNA. TRBV21-1 is assigned pseudogene status. This CDR3 is built from 12 residues. The CDR3 DNA sequence: TGTGCCAGCAGCGGGCGCAATCAGCCCCAGCATTTT. Its protein product is CASSGRNQPQHF.

About this clone itself: Compared with germline, one end of the junction differs, possibly owing to a read error. The rearrangement joins TRBV6-5 to TRBJ1-2, with D unclear. CDR1 is MNHEY, CDR2 SVGAGI, per germline. The CDR3 runs to 13 residues. Here the CDR3 DNA reads TGTGCCAGCAGCCCCGTCACTACATATGGCTACTCCTTC. It specifies CASSPVTTYGYSF.

There are a few counts of this clone. This rearrangement joins TRBV4-1 to TRBJ2-2, with TRBD1 as a possible D gene (5 bases). Per germline, CDR1 MGHRA and CDR2 YSYEKL. V lost 3 bases to trimming and J lost 1 base, with 9 bases between them. The CDR3 sequence is 15 residues long. CDR3 sequence: CASSHDGQNTGELFF. The CDR3 region has the DNA TGCGCCAGCAGCCACGATGGACAGAACACCGGGGAGCTGTTTTTT.

The table lists this clone with a few counts. The chain has TRBV27 and TRBJ2-3; TRBD2 matches at 11 bases. The trim removed 4 bases at V and 0 bases at J, leaving 3 bases unmatched. This CDR3 contains 16 residues. Germline V gene sequence: CDR1 MNHEY, CDR2 SMNVEV (reference sequence). The CDR3: CASSSRTSGSTDTQYF. As DNA, the CDR3 is TGTGCCAGCAGTTCCCGGACTAGCGGGAGCACAGATACGCAGTATTTT.

In this sample, this clone turned up a few times. The rearrangement joins TRBV7-6 to TRBJ2-7; maybe TRBD2 (6 bases). Germline CDR1 SGHVS, CDR2 FNYEAQ. The V end was cut by 5 bases, the J end by 4 bases, with 21 bases between. This CDR3 has 16 amino acids. In DNA form, the CDR3 reads TGTGCCAGCAGCCCTTCGGGCGGGGTTAAAGGGTACGAGCAGTACTTC. As protein: CASSPSGGVKGYEQYF.